Here is one T cell receptor (beta chain) with its context. Several immunoSEQ 96-well plates shared each subset's DNA, each plate a replicate. Clones were read by immunoSEQ multiplex PCR, and TCRdb kept only the in-frame ones, dropping some. The table lists about 2,100,000 clones, just over 90% of them singletons. The data were taken from a study of shared clonotypes between healthy human individuals. CD45RO-negative, CCR7-selected cells formed the naive CD8 fraction, which excluded terminally differentiated effector memory CD45RA+ cells. V was shortened by 2 bases and J by 5 bases, with 13 bases between the two germline ends. This CDR3 region has 15 residues. The germline V gene has CDR1 MGHRA and CDR2 YSYEKL.

The chain combines TRBV4-1 with TRBJ2-1; the D is unclear. The receptor comes from a man younger than 35 in good health. Some clones in this sample may be carry-over from other donors' samples. Sequences were obtained from naive CD8+ T cells from PBMCs. Here the CDR3 reads CASSQLNGINNEQFF. In DNA form, the CDR3 reads TGCGCCAGCAGCCAACTAAATGGGATAAACAATGAGCAGTTCTTC.